These 26 T cell receptor beta chains share one sample of origin, sequenced in a study of blood T cell repertoires in COVID-19. Using immunoSEQ multiplex PCR, the repertoire was profiled, and TCRdb retains in-frame clones only, with some absent. Of about 310,000 clones in the sample, about 89% were seen once. The source material was PBMCs or T cells enriched from blood (not recorded which). The source of these receptors is a middle-aged woman who had recovered from COVID-19.

The chain couples TRBV29-1 to TRBJ2-2; D call uncertain. The CDR3 totals 12 residues. V lost 7 bases and J 5 bases, leaving 11 bases between the germline ends. CDR1 is SQVTM, CDR2 ANQGSEA, per germline. The CDR3 nucleotides read TGCAGCGGTGGATCGACAACCGGGGAGCTGTTTTTT. It is translated as CSGGSTTGELFF.

This chain connects TRBV10-3 to TRBJ2-1; 10 bases agree with TRBD2. This CDR3 region has 12 residues. V gave up 11 bases and J gave up 12 bases; unmatched junction bases: 10. CDR1 and CDR2 (germline): ENHRY, SYGVKD. The CDR3 DNA sequence: TGTGCCGTAGGGGCTAGCGGGAGCTCGCAGTTCTTC. It yields the protein CAVGASGSSQFF.

The CDR3 DNA sequence: TGTGCCAGCAGCTTTTACCGGGACAGGGAAGATACGCAGTATTTT. Amino acids: CASSFYRDREDTQYF. The rearrangement uses TRBV7-9 and TRBJ2-3, with 9 bases matching TRBD1. The V gene's germline CDR1 is SEHNR and CDR2 FQNEAQ (reference sequence). The CDR3 is 15 amino acids. V was pared by 3 bases and J by 5 bases, with 6 bases of the junction left unmatched.

The J gene is TRBJ1-4, the V gene TRBV2; 7 bases line up with TRBD1. Germline V gene lookup returns CDR1 SNHLY and CDR2 FYNNEI. The CDR3 sequence is 13 residues long. The V gene end was trimmed by 6 bases and the J gene end by 4 bases; junction bases not matched to a gene: 2. The DNA of the CDR3 is TGTGCCAGCAGGGGACAGTTTAATGAAAAACTGTTTTTT. Protein sequence: CASRGQFNEKLFF.

The chain recombines TRBV6-5 with TRBJ2-7; a possible D gene is TRBD2 (5 bases). V lost 7 bases and J 7 bases, leaving 20 bases between the germline ends. Germline CDR1 reads MNHEY; CDR2 reads SVGAGI. The CDR3 covers 14 residues. CDR3 nucleotide sequence: TGTGCCAGCAACGACCAGACTAACGCGTGGGAGCAGTACTTC. This gives the protein CASNDQTNAWEQYF.

The chain combines TRBV9 with TRBJ2-7; TRBD2 aligns across 11 bases. CDR1 is SGDLS and CDR2 is YYNGEE in the germline V gene. Trimming cost V 2 bases and J 7 bases; bases outside gene matches: 8. The CDR3 spans 15 residues. The CDR3 DNA follows: TGTGCCAGCAGCGTTACTAGCGGGAGTTCGGGAGAGCAGTACTTC. It translates to CASSVTSGSSGEQYF.

The rearrangement uses TRBV9 and TRBJ2-6, with TRBD2 matching over 8 bases. Germline lookup yields CDR1 SGDLS and CDR2 YYNGEE. J was trimmed by 0 bases and V by 0 bases; bases with no gene match: 5. The CDR3 length is 18 residues. This CDR3 reads CASSVGWRGDSGANVLTF. The CDR3 region has the DNA TGTGCCAGCAGCGTAGGGTGGCGGGGGGACTCTGGGGCCAACGTCCTGACTTTC.

The CDR3 sequence is CASSGQGAFPGYTF. In DNA, the CDR3 is TGTGCCAGCAGCGGACAGGGGGCGTTTCCCGGCTACACCTTC. The V call is TRBV5-5, the J call TRBJ1-2; 11 bases are a match to TRBD1. This CDR3 contains 14 residues. Germline V gene data show CDR1 as SGHKS and CDR2 as YYEKEE (reference sequence). V shed 4 bases and J 8 bases; nucleotides not matched to a gene: 7.

In regard to this clone: Germline and junction disagree at one end, which may indicate a read error. The chain joins TRBV5-1 to TRBJ1-1; 7 bases are a match to TRBD1. CDR1 SGHRS and CDR2 YFSETQ come from the germline V gene. The CDR3 totals 13 residues. The CDR3 bases are TGCGCCAGCAGCTTGGAGGCGCCGGGACAGTCGATGTTT. This translates into CASSLEAPGQSMF.

The chain recombines TRBV9 with TRBJ1-2; 7 bases are shared with TRBD1. The V and J ends lost 7 bases and 5 bases, in that order; junction bases with no gene match: 14. The CDR3 has 15 residues. Per germline, CDR1 SGDLS and CDR2 YYNGEE. CDR3 sequence (DNA): TGTGCCAGCGGAGTCTTCGCCGGGACAGAATATGGCTACACCTTC. Translation: CASGVFAGTEYGYTF.

This chain links TRBV19 with TRBJ1-2, with D perhaps TRBD1 (5 bases). Germline CDR1 LNHDA, CDR2 SQIVND (reference sequence). Between the trimmed V and J ends, which lost 3 bases and 8 bases, there was a span of 19 bases. The CDR3 spans 15 residues. The CDR3 loop reads CASSMEGPRRLGYTF. The CDR3 DNA sequence: TGTGCCAGTAGTATGGAGGGGCCCAGGAGATTGGGCTACACCTTC.

The chain employs TRBV28 and TRBJ2-2; D perhaps matches TRBD1 (6 bases). The CDR3 totals 18 residues. Trimming pared 5 bases from V and 1 base from J, leaving 20 bases between. The germline gives CDR1 MDHEN, CDR2 SYDVKM. The CDR3 here is CASSRDSLPQGNTGELFF. The CDR3 DNA reads TGTGCCAGCAGTCGCGACTCTCTTCCACAGGGGAACACCGGGGAGCTGTTTTTT. The variable domain in full, completed from reference TRBV28 and TRBJ2-2, reads DVKVTQSSRYLVKRTGEKVFLECVQDMDHENMFWYRQDPGLGLRLIYFSYDVKMKEKGDIPEGYSVSREKKERFSLILESASTNQTSMYLCASSRDSLPQGNTGELFFGEGSRLTVL.

The chain combines TRBV28 with TRBJ2-1, with 8 bases matching TRBD1. Germline V lookup: CDR1 MDHEN, CDR2 SYDVKM. This CDR3 has 14 residues. After removal of 7 bases from V and 1 base from J, the junction contained 3 bases not matched to a gene. CDR3 sequence: CASTTGVSYNEQFF. As DNA, the CDR3 is TGTGCCAGCACGACAGGGGTATCCTACAATGAGCAGTTCTTC.

The rearrangement uses TRBV19 and TRBJ2-1; the match to TRBD2 covers 15 bases. Germline lookup yields CDR1 LNHDA and CDR2 SQIVND (reference sequence). CDR3 size: 15 residues. The J segment lost 7 bases and the V segment lost 3 bases, leaving 1 base of the junction unmatched. The CDR3 sequence is CASSMGLAGGNEQFF. In nucleotides, the CDR3 is TGTGCCAGTAGTATGGGACTAGCGGGAGGTAATGAGCAGTTCTTC.

The J gene is TRBJ2-1, the V gene TRBV2, with TRBD2 matching 13 bases. The V gene end was trimmed by 6 bases and the J gene end by 7 bases; junction bases not matched to a gene: 3. CDR3 length: 14 amino acids. The germline gives CDR1 SNHLY, CDR2 FYNNEI. The CDR3 sequence is CASSRTSGSNEQFF. The DNA of the CDR3 is TGTGCCAGCAGCAGGACTAGCGGGAGTAATGAGCAGTTCTTC.

The V gene is TRBV6-5, the J gene TRBJ2-1; 7 nucleotides match TRBD1. Germline V lookup: CDR1 MNHEY, CDR2 SVGAGI. This CDR3 is 16 amino acids long. With V trimmed by 2 bases and J by 7 bases, 11 bases remained unmatched. The CDR3 nucleotides read TGTGCCAGCAGTTACCCGACAGGTATGGGACAGAATGAGCAGTTCTTC. Translated, it gives CASSYPTGMGQNEQFF.

V usage is TRBV3-1 (or the pseudogene TRBV3-2) and J usage is TRBJ2-5; TRBD2 might be the D (5 bases). Trimming removed 4 bases from V and 3 bases from J, with 12 bases in between. Looked up from germline, CDR1 is LGHDT and CDR2 is YNNKEL (reference sequence). The CDR3 contains 14 residues. CDR3 loop: CASSLRAGKETQYF. The DNA for the CDR3 is TGTGCCAGCAGCCTCCGGGCCGGGAAAGAGACCCAGTACTTC.

The V call is TRBV24-1, the J call TRBJ2-1; the match to TRBD1 covers 10 bases. The V gene's germline CDR1 is KGHDR and CDR2 SFDVKD. V lost 7 bases to trimming and J lost 4 bases; unmatched junction nucleotides: 6. The CDR3 length is 15 residues. The CDR3 DNA reads TGTGCCACCAGAACCGGGACAGGGGTATACAATGAGCAGTTCTTC. Residues: CATRTGTGVYNEQFF.

V and J are TRBV10-3 and TRBJ1-6; D is unclear. The CDR3 loop spans 13 amino acids. Trimming left V 4 bases short and J 10 bases short, with 11 bases between. In germline, CDR1 is ENHRY, CDR2 SYGVKD. The CDR3 nucleotides read TGTGCCATCAGTGCAACCCTGAGCTCACCCCTCCACTTT. Amino acids: CAISATLSSPLHF.

The V and J genes are TRBV11-3 and TRBJ1-1; D is uncertain. This CDR3 contains 13 residues. Germline V lookup: CDR1 SGHNT, CDR2 YENEEA. Deletions cut 0 bases from V and 8 bases from J, with 10 bases between. Written as DNA, the CDR3 is TGTGCCAGCAGCTTAGATCGGTATAAAGAAGCTTTCTTT. It specifies CASSLDRYKEAFF.

This rearrangement joins TRBV28 to TRBJ1-2, with D tentatively TRBD1 (5 bases). The CDR3 consists of 14 residues. Looked up from germline, CDR1 is MDHEN and CDR2 is SYDVKM. Deletions cut 2 bases from V and 7 bases from J, with 14 bases between. CDR3 sequence: CASSLNPGQGGYTF. The CDR3 coding sequence is TGTGCCAGCAGTTTAAACCCGGGCCAGGGTGGCTACACCTTC.

The V call is TRBV5-1, the J call TRBJ2-3; a possible D gene is TRBD2 (7 bases). Trimming took off 6 bases at V and 6 bases at J, with 23 bases between the two ends. The CDR3 covers 16 residues. CDR1 and CDR2 (germline): SGHRS, YFSETQ. For the CDR3, the DNA is TGCGCCAGCATGGGGGGGCAGGTTTATCCACAGGATACGCAGTATTTT. This gives the protein CASMGGQVYPQDTQYF.

The rearrangement uses TRBV6-5 and TRBJ2-3; 10 bases agree with TRBD2. The J segment lost 4 bases and the V segment lost 4 bases, leaving 8 bases of the junction unmatched. Germline V lookup: CDR1 MNHEY, CDR2 SVGAGI. CDR3 length equals 16 residues. CDR3 sequence reads: CASSSPSGSRADTQYF. CDR3 bases: TGTGCCAGCAGTTCCCCTAGCGGGAGTAGGGCAGATACGCAGTATTTT.

The genes are TRBV28 and TRBJ2-7; D unclear. Looked up from germline, CDR1 is MDHEN and CDR2 is SYDVKM. This CDR3 is 14 amino acids long. Between the trimmed V and J ends, which lost 3 bases and 2 bases, there was a span of 11 bases. This CDR3 reads CASSLNSPPYEQYF. The CDR3 coding sequence is TGTGCCAGCAGTTTGAACAGCCCTCCCTACGAGCAGTACTTC.

The chain uses TRBV30 and TRBJ2-1; 8 nucleotides align to TRBD2. CDR1 and CDR2 (germline): GTSNPN, SVGIG (reference sequence). The CDR3 contains 13 residues. Trimming took 3 bases from V and 9 from J; bases not matched to a gene: 7. The CDR3 reads CAWRNEREREQFF. Written as DNA, the CDR3 is TGTGCCTGGAGAAACGAGCGGGAGCGTGAGCAGTTCTTC.

V gene TRBV7-8 combines with J gene TRBJ1-5, with D maybe TRBD1 (5 bases). The CDR3 sequence is 14 residues long. V lost 5 bases to trimming and J lost 7 bases, with 15 bases between them. Germline lookup yields CDR1 SGHVS and CDR2 FQNEAQ. CDR3 protein: CASSPGGVVQPQHF. In nucleotides, the CDR3 is TGTGCCAGCAGCCCCGGGGGGGTTGTCCAGCCCCAGCATTTT. Combining the CDR3 with reference TRBV7-8 and TRBJ1-5 gives the whole variable domain GAGVSQSPRYKVAKRGQDVALRCDPISGHVSLFWYQQALGQGPEFLTYFQNEAQLDKSGLPSDRFFAERPEGSVSTLKIQRTQQEDSAVYLCASSPGGVVQPQHFGDGTRLSIL.